The TCR beta chain described here comes from a study of T cell responses to AZD1222 COVID-19 vaccine. This CDR3 has 18 amino acids. The germline V gene has CDR1 MNHEY and CDR2 SMNVEV (reference sequence). V was clipped by 6 bases and J by 0 bases; unmatched bases: 11. Libraries were prepared by immunoSEQ multiplex PCR; TCRdb keeps only in-frame clonotypes and omits some of them. The top ten hold 1.6% of the sample, which has over 110,000 clones, 90% seen once. V usage is TRBV27 and J usage is TRBJ2-4; 10 nucleotides agree with TRBD1. Sequenced material: peripheral blood, taken 28 days after the second AZD1222 dose. The TCR comes from an adult who received the AZD1222 COVID-19 vaccine. The CDR3 region is CASSRDRGSSLAKNIQYF. DNA of the CDR3: TGTGCCAGCAGCCGGGACAGGGGTTCTTCTTTAGCCAAAAACATTCAGTACTTC.